This T cell receptor (beta chain) appears in the sequencing data of a study of T cells in Graves' hyperthyroidism and ophthalmopathy. Overall study results and limits: Researchers report that a 13 V-J model separated ophthalmopathy from stable hyperthyroidism.

In regard to this clonotype: Its antigen is as yet unknown.

Researchers amplified the TCR beta CDR3 regions from RNA transcripts. When the TCR CDR3 underwent first-round RT-PCR, the HTBI primer set was used. TCRdb processed the multiplex PCR reads anew with MiXCR; each CDR3 protein has one entry. The sample consists of hundreds of thousands of distinct CDR3 sequences, roughly 40% of them appearing once. CDR3 length equals 12 residues. V was pared by 5 bases and J by 12 bases, with 8 bases of the junction left unmatched. CDR1 and CDR2 from the germline V gene are SEHNR and FQNEAQ (reference sequence). The clonotype originates from a man aged 18 to 35 with Graves' hyperthyroidism. The sequenced sample consisted of blood. The V call is TRBV7-9, the J call TRBJ1-2; TRBD1 aligns across 8 bases. CDR3 residues: CASSIPPGGDTF. CDR3 nucleotides: TGTGCCAGCAGCATTCCCCCAGGGGGCGACACCTTC.